The 22 T cell receptor beta chains below all came from one sample that was sequenced in a study of T-cell memory formation after mild COVID-19. TCRdb re-called the 5' RACE reads through MiXCR, storing one row per CDR3 protein. Of approximately 490,000 distinct CDR3 sequences detected, about a fifth appear once; the ten largest clones hold roughly an eighth. Sequenced input: PBMCs or a T cell subset sorted from them (not recorded which). Receptors were obtained from an adult woman who had mild COVID-19 (a few samples of this study predate the infection). Cell type and time point are not known.

V usage is TRBV7-3 and J usage is TRBJ2-1, with TRBD1 matching 7 bases. J was trimmed by 5 bases and V by 9 bases; bases with no gene match: 7. Germline values: CDR1 SGHTA, CDR2 FQGTGA. The CDR3 sequence is 13 residues long. The CDR3 DNA reads TGTGCCAGTCGCTCGACAGGGAACAATGAGCAGTTCTTC. Its translation is CASRSTGNNEQFF.

This chain connects TRBV3-1 to TRBJ2-1; 13 nucleotides align to TRBD2. The germline V gene encodes CDR1 LGHDT and CDR2 YNNKEL (reference sequence). The V segment lost 4 bases and the J segment 9 bases; nucleotides outside the gene matches: 9. This CDR3 is 16 amino acids long. CDR3 DNA sequence: TGTGCCAGCAGCCTAACTACTAGCGGGAGGGTACGTGAGCAGTTCTTC. The encoded protein is CASSLTTSGRVREQFF.

This sequence joins TRBV4-3 and TRBJ2-7; TRBD1 matches at 7 bases. CDR1 LGHNA and CDR2 YSLEER come from the germline V gene. J gave up 0 bases and V 2 bases, and 7 bases lay outside the gene matches. This CDR3 has 16 residues. The DNA for the CDR3 is TGCGCCAGCAGCCAACTCTACCGGGACAGCTCCTACGAGCAGTACTTC. Residues: CASSQLYRDSSYEQYF.

The sample holds many counts of this clonotype. The V call is TRBV3-2, the J call TRBJ2-1. TRBV3-2 is labeled a pseudogene. The length of the CDR3 is 11 residues. The CDR3 region is CASSQRNEQFF. The CDR3 region has the DNA TGTGCCAGCAGCCAAAGGAATGAGCAGTTCTTC.

This clonotype was detected a few times. This chain uses TRBV12-3 or TRBV12-4 with TRBJ2-5; no reliable D call. The CDR3 has 14 residues. Between the trimmed V and J ends, which lost 1 base and 4 bases, there was a span of 10 bases. In DNA form, the CDR3 reads TGTGCCAGCAGTTTAGGACCCAACACAGAGACCCAGTACTTC. Protein sequence: CASSLGPNTETQYF.

The chain uses TRBV6-6 and TRBJ2-7; D remains unclear. The CDR3 consists of 13 residues. The germline V gene has CDR1 MNHNY and CDR2 SVGAGI (reference sequence). The V and J ends lost 0 bases and 7 bases respectively, with 10 bases between them. The CDR3 DNA is TGTGCCAGCAGTTACTCTCCTACGATTGAGCAGTACTTC. This gives the protein CASSYSPTIEQYF.

This clonotype was found a few times. This chain uses TRBV7-2 with TRBJ2-1; 7 bases line up with TRBD2. From germline, CDR1 is SGHTA and CDR2 FQGNSA. The CDR3 runs to 15 residues. V dropped 1 base and J dropped 2; count of bases not matched to a gene: 2. CDR3 loop: CASSLGGSTYNEQFF. The CDR3 DNA is TGTGCCAGCAGCTTAGGCGGGAGTACCTACAATGAGCAGTTCTTC.

The CDR3 nucleotides are TGTGCCAGCAGTTACTCCGGTAGCTCTGGAAACACCATATATTTT. It is translated as CASSYSGSSGNTIYF. V usage is TRBV6-6 and J usage is TRBJ1-3, with no clear D. Looked up from germline, CDR1 is MNHNY and CDR2 is SVGAGI (reference sequence). The CDR3 runs to 15 residues. Between the trimmed V and J ends, which lost 0 bases and 0 bases, there was a span of 6 bases.

This clonotype appeared a few times. This chain connects TRBV5-1 to TRBJ2-1, with D possibly TRBD1 on 5 matching bases. The CDR3 consists of 15 residues. Germline V lookup: CDR1 SGHRS, CDR2 YFSETQ. The V gene lost 0 bases and the J gene lost 3 bases, with 10 bases spanning the gap. The CDR3 DNA follows: TGCGCCAGCAGCTTGGACTCGACAGTCTACAATGAGCAGTTCTTC. This gives the protein CASSLDSTVYNEQFF.

A few counts support this clonotype. The chain joins TRBV10-3 to TRBJ2-5; D uncertain. Germline V gene sequence: CDR1 ENHRY, CDR2 SYGVKD. This CDR3 has 12 residues. With 3 bases removed from V and 0 bases from J, the gap between germline ends came to 2 bases. DNA of the CDR3: TGTGCCATCAGTGACAACCAAGAGACCCAGTACTTC. Its translation is CAISDNQETQYF.

In this sample, this clonotype turned up a few times. This chain uses TRBV11-2 with TRBJ2-2; the D gene is possibly TRBD2 (6 bases). This CDR3 region has 15 residues. Between the trimmed V and J ends, which lost 1 base and 6 bases, there was a span of 12 bases. CDR1 and CDR2 (germline): SGHAT, FQNNGV. CDR3 nucleotides: TGTGCCAGCAGCTTAGCGACTAGTCGGGCCGGGGAGCTGTTTTTT. Translating gives CASSLATSRAGELFF.

This clonotype was detected a few times. V usage is TRBV24-1 and J usage is TRBJ2-2, with no clear D. The CDR3 length is 16 residues. CDR1 is KGHDR, CDR2 SFDVKD, per germline. V lost 1 base to trimming and J lost 8 bases, with 16 bases between them. The CDR3 region is CATSDFGQPATGELFF. CDR3 nucleotide sequence: TGTGCCACCAGTGATTTCGGGCAGCCAGCCACGGGGGAGCTGTTTTTT.

The genes are TRBV7-3 and TRBJ2-2; TRBD1 might be the D (5 bases). Between the trimmed V and J ends, which lost 2 bases and 7 bases, there was a span of 17 bases. The CDR3 spans 16 residues. Germline V gives CDR1 SGHTA, CDR2 FQGTGA. The CDR3 protein is CASSLHFSGNGGELFF. The DNA for the CDR3 is TGTGCCAGCAGCTTACACTTTTCAGGGAACGGCGGGGAGCTGTTTTTT.

This clonotype occurred a few times. The genes are TRBV15 and TRBJ2-3, with 10 nucleotides matching TRBD2. The CDR3 extends over 16 amino acids. Germline values: CDR1 LNHNV, CDR2 YYDKDF (reference sequence). After removal of 0 bases from V and 9 bases from J, the junction contained 9 bases not matched to a gene. The CDR3 DNA is TGTGCCACCAGCAGAGAGGCTAGCGGGAGTCGCGCGACGCAGTATTTT. This gives the protein CATSREASGSRATQYF.

This clonotype was seen many times. V usage is TRBV5-1 and J usage is TRBJ2-2; D possibly corresponds to TRBD1 (5 bases). The length of the CDR3 is 14 residues. V lost 3 bases and J 5 bases, leaving 11 bases between the germline ends. Germline CDR1 reads SGHRS; CDR2 reads YFSETQ. Written as DNA, the CDR3 is TGCGCCAGCAGCTCGCCGCAGGGTACCGGGGAGCTGTTTTTT. Amino acids: CASSSPQGTGELFF.

The chain employs TRBV14 and TRBJ2-6; D assignment may be TRBD1 or TRBD2 (5 bases each). The germline CDR1 and CDR2 sequences are SGHDN and FVKESK. The CDR3 length is 15 residues. V gave up 4 bases and J gave up 5 bases, with 12 bases separating them. CDR3 in DNA: TGTGCCAGCAGCCCCGGGGCTACCAGGGCCAACGTCCTGACTTTC. Protein: CASSPGATRANVLTF.

V and J are TRBV14 and TRBJ2-7, with 10 bases matching TRBD1. The ends lost 2 bases at V and 3 bases at J; junction bases unmatched: 13. There are 18 residues in the CDR3. Germline V gene sequence: CDR1 SGHDN, CDR2 FVKESK. This CDR3 reads CASSQSSHRDRGFYEQYF. In DNA, the CDR3 is TGTGCCAGCAGCCAATCTTCACACCGGGACAGGGGATTCTACGAGCAGTACTTC.

This clonotype has only a few counts. The chain has TRBV20-1 and TRBJ2-7; 8 bases match TRBD1. The ends lost 3 bases at V and 3 bases at J; junction bases unmatched: 7. The CDR3 has 14 residues. The germline V gene has CDR1 DFQATT and CDR2 SNEGSKA (reference sequence). The CDR3 bases are TGCAGTGCTAGCCCCCGGGACAGGATCTACGAGCAGTACTTC. It encodes CSASPRDRIYEQYF.

The J gene is TRBJ2-5, the V gene TRBV7-9; 10 bases align to TRBD2. Germline trimming cut 2 bases from V and 5 bases from J; bases unmatched to any gene: 5. The CDR3 runs to 15 residues. From germline, CDR1 is SEHNR and CDR2 FQNEAQ (reference sequence). Here the CDR3 DNA reads TGTGCCAGCAGCTTAAGAGCGGGAGGGGTCGAGACCCAGTACTTC. This encodes CASSLRAGGVETQYF.

Only a few counts were recorded for this clonotype. CDR3 in DNA: TGCAGCGTTCTCCAAGGGGGGCGCACAGATACGCAGTATTTT. This encodes CSVLQGGRTDTQYF. The chain has TRBV29-1 and TRBJ2-3; either TRBD1 or TRBD2 may supply D (6 bases each). Germline V lookup: CDR1 SQVTM, CDR2 ANQGSEA. Trimming left V 5 bases short and J 1 base short, with 13 bases between. The CDR3 spans 14 residues.

This clonotype was counted only a few times. The chain recombines TRBV5-1 with TRBJ1-6, with 10 bases aligning to TRBD1. Germline CDR1 reads SGHRS; CDR2 reads YFSETQ. CDR3 length equals 15 residues. The V segment lost 4 bases and the J segment 8 bases; nucleotides outside the gene matches: 6. The CDR3 sequence: CASSVGQGIDSPLHF. The CDR3 nucleotides are TGCGCCAGCAGCGTGGGACAGGGGATAGATTCACCCCTCCACTTT.

This clonotype was observed a few times. CDR3 nucleotides: TGCAGCGTTGAAGATCAATCCCCCCGGACAGGGAATAACTATGGCTACACCTTC. This translates into CSVEDQSPRTGNNYGYTF. The genes are TRBV29-1 and TRBJ1-2; TRBD1 matches 8 bases. V lost 0 bases, J lost 1 base, and 13 bases stayed unmatched. There are 18 residues in the CDR3. In germline, CDR1 is SQVTM, CDR2 ANQGSEA.